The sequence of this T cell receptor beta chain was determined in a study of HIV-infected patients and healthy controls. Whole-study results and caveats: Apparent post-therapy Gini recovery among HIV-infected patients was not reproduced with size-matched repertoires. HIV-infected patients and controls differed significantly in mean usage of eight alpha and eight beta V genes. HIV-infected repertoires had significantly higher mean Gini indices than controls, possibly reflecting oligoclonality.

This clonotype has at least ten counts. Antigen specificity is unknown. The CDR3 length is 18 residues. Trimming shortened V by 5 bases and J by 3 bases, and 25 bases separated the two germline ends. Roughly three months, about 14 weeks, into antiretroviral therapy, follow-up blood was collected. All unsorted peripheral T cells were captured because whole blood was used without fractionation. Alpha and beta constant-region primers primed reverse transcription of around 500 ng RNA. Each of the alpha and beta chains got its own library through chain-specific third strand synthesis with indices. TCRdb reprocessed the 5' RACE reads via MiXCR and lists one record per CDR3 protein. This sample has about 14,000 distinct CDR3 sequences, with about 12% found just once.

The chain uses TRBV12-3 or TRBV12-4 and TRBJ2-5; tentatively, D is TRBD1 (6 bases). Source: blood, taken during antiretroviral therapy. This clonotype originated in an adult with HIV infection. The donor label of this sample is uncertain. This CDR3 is CASSSGGHRGVMEETQYF. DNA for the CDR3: TGTGCCAGCAGTAGTGGGGGACATCGAGGAGTCATGGAAGAGACCCAGTACTTC.